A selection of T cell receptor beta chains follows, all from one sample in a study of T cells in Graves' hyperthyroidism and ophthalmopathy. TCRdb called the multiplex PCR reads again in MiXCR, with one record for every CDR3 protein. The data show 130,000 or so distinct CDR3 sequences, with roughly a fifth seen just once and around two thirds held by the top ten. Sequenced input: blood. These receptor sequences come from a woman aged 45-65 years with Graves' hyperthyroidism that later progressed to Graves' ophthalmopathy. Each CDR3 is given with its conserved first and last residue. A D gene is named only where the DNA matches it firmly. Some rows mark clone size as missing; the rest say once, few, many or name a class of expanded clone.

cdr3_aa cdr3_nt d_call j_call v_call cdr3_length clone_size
CASSLKGRGIAPYEQYF TGTGCCAGCAGCTTGAAAGGCCGTGGGATAGCGCCATACGAGCAGTACTTC . TRBJ2-7 TRBV5-8 17 .
CAGGSYNEQFF TGTGCGGGCGGATCTTACAATGAGCAGTTCTTC . TRBJ2-1 TRBV10-3 11 .
CATSDLPQGPNNEQFF TGTGCCACCAGTGATTTGCCACAAGGGCCCAACAATGAGCAGTTCTTC . TRBJ2-1 TRBV24-1 16 many
CASSPLAQTSTDTQYF TGTGCCAGCTCACCACTAGCACAAACCAGCACAGATACGCAGTATTTT . TRBJ2-3 TRBV18 16 .
CSVGSGQRTGELFF TGCAGCGTTGGGTCGGGACAGCGGACCGGGGAGCTGTTTTTT TRBD1 TRBJ2-2 TRBV29-1 14 .
CASSTDRVFSNEKLFF TGTGCCAGCAGTACGGACAGGGTCTTTTCGAATGAAAAACTGTTTTTT TRBD1 TRBJ1-4 TRBV6-1 16 few
CASSQAMTGGGEKLFF TGCGCCAGCAGCCAAGCTATGACAGGGGGCGGTGAAAAACTGTTTTTT TRBD1 TRBJ1-4 TRBV4-1 16 .
CASSDDGRYFTDTQYF TGTGCCAGCAGTGACGATGGCAGGTACTTCACAGATACGCAGTATTTT . TRBJ2-3 TRBV6-2/TRBV6-3 16 once
CAWSMWGASSEAFF TGTGCCTGGTCAATGTGGGGGGCGAGTTCTGAAGCTTTCTTT . TRBJ1-1 TRBV30 14 many
CASSLGQGADTQYF TGTGCTAGCAGCTTAGGACAGGGGGCAGATACGCAGTATTTT TRBD1 TRBJ2-3 TRBV7-7 14 many
CASSFLGGDTEAFF TGTGCCAGCAGTTTTTTAGGGGGGGACACTGAAGCTTTCTTT . TRBJ1-1 TRBV28 14 many
CASSPEGNYGYTF TGTGCCAGCAGTCCGGAGGGGAACTATGGCTACACCTTC . TRBJ1-2 TRBV27 13 many
CASSLGTSGGEQFF TGTGCCAGCAGCCTTGGGACTAGCGGGGGTGAGCAGTTCTTC TRBD2 TRBJ2-1 TRBV7-2 14 few
CASSENLSTGELFF TGTGCCAGCAGTGAAAACCTATCCACCGGGGAGCTGTTTTTT . TRBJ2-2 TRBV2 14 many
CASSPTKGSYEQYF TGTGCCAGCAGCCCTACGAAAGGATCCTACGAGCAGTACTTC . TRBJ2-7 TRBV3-1 14 few
CASSQAPRDSAHQPQHF TGCGCCAGCAGCCAAGCCCCCCGAGACAGTGCCCATCAGCCCCAGCATTTT . TRBJ1-5 TRBV4-1 17 .
CSAQAGTSGEKLFF TGCAGTGCGCAAGCCGGGACGAGCGGTGAAAAACTGTTTTTT . TRBJ1-4 TRBV20-1 14 few
CAWSGQSYNEQFF TGTGCCTGGTCGGGACAGTCCTACAATGAGCAGTTCTTC TRBD1 TRBJ2-1 TRBV30 13 many
CASSYPNRDYESYNEQFF TGTGCCAGCAGTTACCCCAACAGGGACTACGAATCCTACAATGAGCAGTTCTTC . TRBJ2-1 TRBV6-6 18 few
CASSPGQVSSNQPQHF TGTGCCAGCAGTCCCGGTCAGGTTTCTAGCAATCAGCCCCAGCATTTT . TRBJ1-5 TRBV6-1 16 .
CASRRGTYEQYF TGTGCCAGCAGGAGGGGGACCTACGAGCAGTACTTC . TRBJ2-7 TRBV28 12 many
CASSSPGGLAGFSSYEQYF TGTGCCAGCAGCTCTCCGGGCGGGCTAGCGGGATTTAGCTCCTACGAGCAGTACTTC TRBD2 TRBJ2-7 TRBV9 19 few
CASSLGGDEQYF TGTGCCAGCAGCCTGGGGGGAGACGAGCAGTACTTC . TRBJ2-7 TRBV5-5 12 few
CASSIPGPSLGTGELFF TGTGCCAGCAGTATCCCGGGACCCTCGCTGGGCACCGGGGAGCTGTTTTTT . TRBJ2-2 TRBV5-4 17 many
CASSRAGEAFF TGTGCCAGCAGTCGTGCGGGTGAAGCTTTCTTT . TRBJ1-1 TRBV3-1 11 .
CASSLSPPLGLQLRSANYGYTF TGTGCCAGCAGTTTATCCCCGCCCCTGGGACTGCAGCTACGGTCGGCTAACTATGGCTACACCTTC . TRBJ1-2 TRBV12-3/TRBV12-4 22 .
CASSLDGRNTDTQYF TGTGCCAGCAGCTTAGATGGCAGAAACACAGATACGCAGTATTTT . TRBJ2-3 TRBV7-2 15 many
CASSLRAGTGNYEQYF TGTGCCAGCAGCTTAAGGGCCGGGACAGGGAACTACGAGCAGTACTTC TRBD1 TRBJ2-7 TRBV7-2 16 many
CATTSGFQETQYF TGTGCCACCACCTCGGGATTCCAAGAGACCCAGTACTTC . TRBJ2-5 TRBV28 13 many
CASSDRGRDDEQFF TGTGCCAGCAGTGATCGGGGGCGCGACGATGAGCAGTTCTTC . TRBJ2-1 TRBV6-1 14 .
CASRRERYGYTF TGTGCCAGCAGGCGCGAACGTTATGGCTACACCTTC . TRBJ1-2 TRBV6-1 12 many
CASSPGLGTDTQYF TGTGCCAGCAGCCCGGGATTGGGTACAGATACGCAGTATTTT . TRBJ2-3 TRBV11-3 14 many
CASRKTGYYNEQFF TGTGCCTCTCGTAAGACAGGGTACTACAATGAGCAGTTCTTC TRBD1 TRBJ2-1 TRBV28 14 many
CASRGFGSGTYEQYF TGTGCCAGCAGGGGGTTTGGTAGCGGCACCTACGAGCAGTACTTC . TRBJ2-7 TRBV12-3/TRBV12-4 15 many
CASSPTGELFF TGTGCCAGCAGTCCGACCGGCGAGCTGTTTTTT . TRBJ2-2 TRBV2 11 many
CSAAPSRRQPQHF TGCAGTGCTGCCCCTTCGCGGCGTCAGCCCCAGCATTTT . TRBJ1-5 TRBV20-1 13 .
CASSIKGANQPQHF TGTGCCAGTAGTATCAAGGGGGCCAATCAGCCCCAGCATTTT TRBD1 TRBJ1-5 TRBV19 14 .
CASSEGPLKQGEQFF TGTGCCAGCAGCGAAGGGCCGCTAAAACAGGGGGAGCAGTTCTTC TRBD1 TRBJ2-1 TRBV9 15 few
CASSDGLAGRGTQYF TGTGCCAGCAGCGATGGACTAGCGGGAAGGGGTACGCAGTATTTT TRBD2 TRBJ2-3 TRBV12-3/TRBV12-4 15 many
CASSFAGNTGELFF TGCGCCAGCAGCTTCGCAGGGAACACCGGGGAGCTGTTTTTT . TRBJ2-2 TRBV5-1 14 .
CASSLRDGRGYTF TGTGCCAGCAGTTTGCGGGACGGCCGTGGCTACACCTTC . TRBJ1-2 TRBV28 13 many
CSAWRPEGETQYF TGCAGTGCATGGAGGCCGGAAGGAGAGACCCAGTACTTC . TRBJ2-5 TRBV20-1 13 many
CASSLKSNQPQHF TGTGCCAGTAGTCTCAAAAGCAATCAGCCCCAGCATTTT . TRBJ1-5 TRBV19 13 .
CASSGPWTAYGYTF TGTGCCAGCAGCGGCCCTTGGACAGCCTATGGCTACACCTTC . TRBJ1-2 TRBV9 14 many
CAWSVLGGTQYF TGTGCCTGGAGTGTATTAGGGGGTACGCAGTATTTT . TRBJ2-3 TRBV30 12 many
CASSQDGPGYTF TGTGCCAGCAGCCAGGACGGTCCTGGCTACACCTTC . TRBJ1-2 TRBV5-6 12 .
CASSYGGYNEQFF TGTGCCAGCAGTTACGGGGGCTACAATGAGCAGTTCTTC . TRBJ2-1 TRBV6-2/TRBV6-3 13 .
CSALSLYEQYF TGCAGTGCCCTCAGCCTTTACGAGCAGTACTTC . TRBJ2-7 TRBV20-1 11 many
CASTLLPPPFF TGTGCCAGCACCCTCCTCCCACCACCGTTCTTC . TRBJ2-1 TRBV28 11 many
CSAMASGSTGELFF TGCAGTGCTATGGCTAGCGGGAGTACCGGGGAGCTGTTTTTT TRBD2 TRBJ2-2 TRBV20-1 14 .
CSANSPGTLSFYEQYF TGCAGTGCTAATTCTCCCGGGACTCTTAGCTTCTACGAGCAGTACTTC . TRBJ2-7 TRBV20-1 16 many